The rows below give T cell receptor beta chains drawn from one sample of a study of blood T cell repertoires in COVID-19. Clones were sequenced by immunoSEQ multiplex PCR, and TCRdb holds only the in-frame ones, with some missing. The repertoire consists of nearly 350,000 clones, with roughly 84% occurring once and the leading ten covering roughly 1%. The sequencing input was PBMCs or T cells enriched from blood (not recorded which). The receptor set was obtained from a woman younger than 45 who had recovered from COVID-19. Each CDR3 is given with its conserved first and last residue. D genes are given only for firm matches. Rows may omit the clone size; those that give it use once, few, many or a size class.

TRBV5-5	.	.	TRBJ1-5	CASSTSGDQPQHF	TGTGCCAGCAGCACCTCGGGGGATCAGCCCCAGCATTTT
TRBV27	TRBD1	few	TRBJ2-7	CASSPLTGQAPYEQYF	TGTGCCAGCAGCCCCCTAACGGGACAGGCCCCCTACGAGCAGTACTTC
TRBV18	TRBD1	.	TRBJ2-7	CASSPLDRGKHEQYF	TGTGCCAGCTCACCCTTAGACAGGGGGAAACACGAGCAGTACTTC
TRBV3-1/TRBV3-2	TRBD1	few	TRBJ1-3	CASSQDGNDRGPGNTIYF	TGTGCCAGCAGCCAAGACGGGAATGACAGGGGGCCTGGAAACACCATATATTTT
TRBV11-3	TRBD2	.	TRBJ2-1	CASSLAGGLNEQFF	TGTGCCAGCAGCCTAGCGGGGGGGCTCAATGAGCAGTTCTTC
TRBV6-5	.	.	TRBJ1-1	CASSYSTSTGNTEAFF	TGTGCCAGCAGTTACTCGACATCCACAGGGAACACTGAAGCTTTCTTT
TRBV9	.	.	TRBJ1-1	CASSVAKNTEAFF	TGTGCCAGCAGCGTAGCCAAGAACACTGAAGCTTTCTTT
TRBV24-1	.	.	TRBJ2-1	CATSDFRSRGNEQFF	TGTGCCACCAGTGATTTTAGGAGTCGGGGGAATGAGCAGTTCTTC
TRBV28	.	.	TRBJ2-5	CASGVAAKETQYF	TGTGCCAGCGGAGTAGCGGCCAAAGAGACCCAGTACTTC
TRBV19	TRBD1	.	TRBJ1-2	CASRDRIPYGYTF	TGTGCCAGCCGGGACAGGATTCCTTATGGCTACACCTTC
TRBV15	.	.	TRBJ2-7	CATSISGYSYEQYF	TGTGCCACTTCAATCTCGGGGTACTCCTACGAGCAGTACTTC
TRBV2	.	.	TRBJ2-1	CASSFYNEQFF	TGTGCCAGCAGCTTTTACAATGAGCAGTTCTTC
TRBV28	TRBD1	once	TRBJ2-3	CASIDRGGTDTQYF	TGTGCCAGCATTGACAGGGGGGGCACAGATACGCAGTATTTT
TRBV6-5	.	.	TRBJ1-1	CASRDSRNTEAFF	TGTGCCAGCAGGGACTCAAGGAACACTGAAGCTTTCTTT
TRBV5-6	.	.	TRBJ1-5	CASSLGEGVGGNNQPQHF	TGTGCCAGCAGCTTGGGGGAAGGGGTTGGCGGAAACAATCAGCCCCAGCATTTT
TRBV2	.	.	TRBJ2-5	CAARGYVGQETQYF	TGTGCCGCCCGGGGATACGTCGGTCAAGAGACCCAGTACTTC
TRBV3-1/TRBV3-2	.	.	TRBJ2-2	CASSQRAQANTGELFF	TGTGCCAGCAGCCAACGAGCCCAGGCTAACACCGGGGAGCTGTTTTTT